The source of this T cell receptor (beta chain) is a study of T-cell reconstitution after alpha-beta-depleted transplantation in children. Regarding the study as a whole: Surviving recipient T cells and thymic progenitors produced the high day-60 TCRbeta diversity seen in some patients. T-cell counts and diversity were attributed mostly to newly produced T cells one year after transplant. About two months after transplant, alpha-beta T cells reportedly came from several hundred expanded graft clones.

This clonotype was seen repeatedly, ten times or more. Its target is unknown. Trimming took off 2 bases at V and 1 base at J, with 12 bases between the two ends. The CDR3 totals 16 residues. Germline V gives CDR1 SGHTA, CDR2 FQGTGA. Using unique molecular identifiers, the investigators prepared the TCRbeta library. MiXCR, run by TCRdb on the PCR reads, gives a single entry per CDR3 protein. The table has 84,000 or so distinct CDR3 sequences, less than 20% seen once. Specimen: PBMCs, mostly from graft donor cells, collected 180 days after TCRalphabeta/CD19-depleted stem cell transplant. The receptor's source is a male patient aged 2 to 10 who had a stem cell transplant for acute lymphoblastic leukemia, so the T cells may come from the graft donor. The V and J genes are TRBV7-3 and TRBJ1-5; D not certain. CDR3 in DNA: TGTGCCAGCAGCTTAGGTTCGACAAAGAGCAATCAGCCCCAGCATTTT. It translates to CASSLGSTKSNQPQHF. The full variable domain, completed using reference TRBV7-3 and TRBJ1-5, is GAGVSQTPSNKVTEKGKYVELRCDPISGHTALYWYRQSLGQGPEFLIYFQGTGAADDSGLPNDRFFAVRPEGSVSTLKIQRTERGDSAVYLCASSLGSTKSNQPQHFGDGTRLSIL.